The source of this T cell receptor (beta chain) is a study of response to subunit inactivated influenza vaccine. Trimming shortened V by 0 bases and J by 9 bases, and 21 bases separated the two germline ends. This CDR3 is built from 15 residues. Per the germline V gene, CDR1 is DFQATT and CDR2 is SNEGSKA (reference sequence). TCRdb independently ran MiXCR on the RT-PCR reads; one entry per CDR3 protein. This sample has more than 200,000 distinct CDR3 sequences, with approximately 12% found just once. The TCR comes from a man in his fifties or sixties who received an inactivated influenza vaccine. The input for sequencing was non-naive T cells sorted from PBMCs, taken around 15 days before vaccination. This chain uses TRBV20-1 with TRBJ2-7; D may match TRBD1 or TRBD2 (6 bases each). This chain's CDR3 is CSAREGGQLSEGQYF. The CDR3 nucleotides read TGCAGTGCTAGAGAAGGCGGACAGCTCTCGGAGGGGCAGTACTTC.